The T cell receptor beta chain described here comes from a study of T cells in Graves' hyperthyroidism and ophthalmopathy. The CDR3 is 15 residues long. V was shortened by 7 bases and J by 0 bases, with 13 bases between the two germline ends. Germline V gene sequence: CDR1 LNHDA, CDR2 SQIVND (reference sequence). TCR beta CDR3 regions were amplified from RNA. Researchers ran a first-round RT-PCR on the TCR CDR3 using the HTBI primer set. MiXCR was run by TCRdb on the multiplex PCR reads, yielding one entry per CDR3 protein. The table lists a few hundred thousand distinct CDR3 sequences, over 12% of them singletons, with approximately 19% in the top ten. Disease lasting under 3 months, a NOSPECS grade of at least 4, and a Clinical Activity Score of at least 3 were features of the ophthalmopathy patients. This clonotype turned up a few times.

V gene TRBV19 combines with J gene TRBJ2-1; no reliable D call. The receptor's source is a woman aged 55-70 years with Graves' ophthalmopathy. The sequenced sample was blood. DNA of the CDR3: TGTGCCAGTACACGAGGCACTAACTCCTACAATGAGCAGTTCTTC. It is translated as CASTRGTNSYNEQFF.